The 10 T cell receptor beta chains given below trace back to one sample, sequenced in a study of blood T cells in healthy people across ages. The authors ran a second PCR of roughly 6 to 12 cycles using a sample-barcoded 5' primer and a J-beta primer mix. TCRdb processed the 5' RACE reads anew with MiXCR; each CDR3 protein has one entry. The profile covers some 1.1 million distinct CDR3 sequences, with 35% to 45% appearing a single time and around 12% taken by the ten largest. Sequenced material: blood. The receptor set was obtained from a man aged 18 to 35 in good health.

The rearrangement links TRBV12-3 or TRBV12-4 to TRBJ2-4; 9 bases map to TRBD1. V gave up 4 bases and J gave up 3 bases; unmatched junction bases: 10. The CDR3 consists of 17 residues. DNA of the CDR3: TGTGCCAGCAGTTCTCCACACAGGGGGCTAGGCAAAAACATTCAGTACTTC. Encoded protein: CASSSPHRGLGKNIQYF.

The chain couples TRBV3-1 to TRBJ1-5; D is uncertain. Trimming stripped 1 base from V and 5 bases from J, with 9 bases between. CDR3 length equals 14 residues. Germline CDR1 is LGHDT and CDR2 is YNNKEL (reference sequence). Here the CDR3 reads CASSQVIADQPQHF. For the CDR3, the DNA is TGTGCCAGCAGCCAAGTTATAGCAGATCAGCCCCAGCATTTT.

The chain is built from TRBV7-8 and TRBJ1-1, with D perhaps TRBD1 (6 bases). CDR3 size: 15 residues. V lost 2 bases, J lost 0 bases, and 10 bases lay in between. Germline V gene data show CDR1 as SGHVS and CDR2 as FQNEAQ. CDR3 bases: TGTGCCAGCAGCTTAAGGTCAGGGGTGAACACTGAAGCTTTCTTT. Protein sequence: CASSLRSGVNTEAFF.

The gene calls are TRBV7-2 and TRBJ2-4; D ambiguous. The V end lost 3 bases, the J end lost 13 bases, and 16 bases lay between the germline ends. Looked up from germline, CDR1 is SGHTA and CDR2 is FQGNSA. The CDR3 sequence is 13 residues long. The CDR3 loop reads CASSFMERFEQYF. The DNA of the CDR3 is TGTGCCAGCAGCTTTATGGAAAGGTTTGAGCAGTACTTC.

The chain employs TRBV29-1 and TRBJ1-2, with no clear D. V was trimmed by 0 bases and J by 5 bases, leaving 10 bases between them. Germline V CDR1 and CDR2: SQVTM, ANQGSEA. The CDR3 extends over 13 amino acids. The CDR3 nucleotides are TGCAGCGTTGAAGAGAAGTACGGTTATGGCTACACCTTC. Translating it yields CSVEEKYGYGYTF.

The chain has TRBV10-1 and TRBJ2-7, with D unresolved. The CDR3 covers 14 residues. The V end lost 3 bases, the J end lost 2 bases, and 11 bases lay between the germline ends. Per the germline V gene, CDR1 is WNHNN and CDR2 is SYGVQD (reference sequence). The CDR3 nucleotides read TGCGCCAGCAGTGAAAAGAAGTCAGCCTACGAGCAGTACTTC. Translation: CASSEKKSAYEQYF.

This clonotype was recorded a few times. The chain combines TRBV30 with TRBJ1-1; a possible D gene is TRBD1 (5 bases). This CDR3 is 12 amino acids long. V lost 4 bases and J lost 1, with 7 bases in between. The germline V gene has CDR1 GTSNPN and CDR2 SVGIG (reference sequence). As DNA, the CDR3 is TGTGCCTGGAACCAGGGGAACACTGAAGCTTTCTTT. Its translation: CAWNQGNTEAFF.

In this sample, this clonotype turned up a few times. The CDR3 nucleotides read TGCAGTGCTATGGAAGGAGCCGGGGAGCTGTTTTTT. Amino acid sequence: CSAMEGAGELFF. The V call is TRBV20-1, the J call TRBJ2-2; D unclear. This CDR3 has 12 residues. V lost 4 bases to trimming and J lost 6 bases, with 9 bases between them. Per germline, CDR1 DFQATT and CDR2 SNEGSKA (reference sequence).

This clonotype was picked up one time. This chain uses TRBV6-2 or TRBV6-3 with TRBJ2-7, with TRBD2 matching over 8 bases. CDR1 MNHEY and CDR2 SVGEGT come from the germline V gene. The length of the CDR3 is 13 residues. J was trimmed by 10 bases and V by 5 bases; bases with no gene match: 10. The CDR3 is CASSHLAGGPQYF. In nucleotides, the CDR3 is TGTGCCAGCAGTCATCTGGCGGGGGGCCCCCAGTACTTC.

This clonotype was counted only a few times. The rearrangement uses TRBV3-1 and TRBJ2-3; D is unclear. There are 15 residues in the CDR3. Germline V gene sequence: CDR1 LGHDT, CDR2 YNNKEL (reference sequence). Trimming pared 0 bases from V and 1 base from J, leaving 8 bases between. The CDR3 region is CASSQEVRRTDTQYF. The CDR3 DNA reads TGTGCCAGCAGCCAAGAGGTCAGGCGCACAGATACGCAGTATTTT.